Included here is one T cell receptor (beta chain) sequence, with context. CDR3 length: 15 residues. With V trimmed by 5 bases and J by 5 bases, 9 bases remained unmatched. CDR1 is SEHNR, CDR2 FQNEAQ, per germline (reference sequence). The data were taken from a study of blood T cell repertoires in COVID-19. Across the study: From the United States, Italy and Spain came samples of acute and convalescent COVID-19. PBMCs, B-cell-depleted T cells, or T cells provided the cDNA or gDNA that made up the material.

Authors' methods: Estimated nucleated cell counts came from reference gene primer amplification. Using immunoSEQ multiplex PCR, the repertoire was profiled, and TCRdb retains in-frame clones only, with some absent. For V, J and clone size, that table is used; D and trimming come from the DNA. Seen here are approximately 220,000 clones, approximately 81% observed once, and the top ten hold more than 9%. This receptor was obtained from a woman older than 75 with acute or convalescent COVID-19. V is TRBV7-9 and J is TRBJ2-7; 10 bases line up with TRBD1. The sample taken for sequencing was peripheral blood. The CDR3 spells CASSPRRTGGDEQYF. The CDR3 DNA is TGTGCCAGCAGCCCTAGGCGGACAGGGGGGGACGAGCAGTACTTC.